These T cell receptor beta chains were read from a single sample in a study of T cell repertoires in cytomegalovirus infection. TCRdb ran MiXCR on the reads and lists one entry per CDR3 protein. The sample has 380,000 or so distinct CDR3 sequences; about 35% are singletons. No antigen has been identified for these receptors. The material was cultured PBMCs, obtained from culture after CMV antigen stimulation. The receptors derive from a human donor in good health (CMV status not recorded). Some clones in this sample may be carry-over from other donors' samples. CDR3s include the opening cysteine and the closing phenylalanine or tryptophan. The D gene is left open where the match is weak. The size field is filled for only some rows; it gives once, few, many or a size class.

D gene,J gene,V gene,clone size,CDR3 protein,CDR3 DNA
TRBD1,TRBJ1-4,TRBV7-2,many,CASSSRQGENEKLFF,TGTGCCAGCAGTTCTCGGCAGGGGGAAAATGAAAAACTGTTTTTT
TRBD1,TRBJ2-3,TRBV7-2,few,CASSQTRQGAREYF,TGTGCCAGCAGTCAGACCCGACAGGGGGCGAGGGAGTATTTT
TRBD1,TRBJ1-6,TRBV7-8,-,CASSLGPGQGASPLHF,TGTGCCAGCAGCTTAGGGCCGGGACAGGGGGCGTCACCCCTCCACTTT
-,TRBJ2-5,TRBV11-1,few,CASSLGIRETQYF,TGTGCCAGCAGCTTAGGTATCCGGGAGACCCAGTACTTC
-,TRBJ1-4,TRBV9,once,CASARGGSEKLFF,TGTGCCAGCGCAAGAGGAGGGAGTGAAAAACTGTTTTTT
TRBD2,TRBJ2-1,TRBV7-8,few,CASSLGGAGASSYNEQFF,TGTGCCAGCAGCCTCGGGGGAGCGGGGGCCTCGTCCTACAATGAGCAGTTCTTC
-,TRBJ1-2,TRBV15,few,CATSRDNYGYTF,TGTGCCACCAGCAGGGATAACTATGGCTACACCTTC
TRBD2,TRBJ2-1,TRBV24-1,-,CATSPSGRRGVPYNEQFF,TGTGCCACCAGTCCTAGCGGGAGGAGGGGAGTCCCCTACAATGAGCAGTTCTTC
TRBD2,TRBJ2-1,TRBV19,-,CASKPSGGSSYNEQFF,TGTGCCAGTAAACCTAGCGGGGGGAGCTCCTACAATGAGCAGTTCTTC
-,TRBJ2-5,TRBV4-1,-,CASSQDKRQETQYF,TGCGCCAGCAGCCAAGATAAGAGGCAAGAGACCCAGTACTTC